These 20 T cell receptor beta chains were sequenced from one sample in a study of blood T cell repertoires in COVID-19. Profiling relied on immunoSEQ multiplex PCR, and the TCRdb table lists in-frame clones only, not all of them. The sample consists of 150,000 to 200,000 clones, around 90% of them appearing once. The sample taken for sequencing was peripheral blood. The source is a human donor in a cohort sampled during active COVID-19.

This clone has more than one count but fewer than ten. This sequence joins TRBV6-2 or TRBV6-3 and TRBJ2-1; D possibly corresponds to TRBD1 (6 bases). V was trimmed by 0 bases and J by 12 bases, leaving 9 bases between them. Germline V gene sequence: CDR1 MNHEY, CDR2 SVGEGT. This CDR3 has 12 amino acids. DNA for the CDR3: TGTGCCAGCAGTTACTCATTGGACAGGCAGTTCTTC. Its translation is CASSYSLDRQFF.

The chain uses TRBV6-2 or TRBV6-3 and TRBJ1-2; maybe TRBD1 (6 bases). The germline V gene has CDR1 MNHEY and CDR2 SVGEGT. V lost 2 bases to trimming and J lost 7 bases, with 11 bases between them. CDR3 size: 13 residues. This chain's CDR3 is CASSYRQESGYTF. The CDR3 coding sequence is TGTGCCAGCAGTTACAGACAGGAGAGTGGCTACACCTTC.

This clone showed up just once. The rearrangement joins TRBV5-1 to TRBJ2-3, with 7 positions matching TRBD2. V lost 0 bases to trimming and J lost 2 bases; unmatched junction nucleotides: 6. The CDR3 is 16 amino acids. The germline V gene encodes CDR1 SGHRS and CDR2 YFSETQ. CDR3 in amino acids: CASSLVGGGPTDTQYF. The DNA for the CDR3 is TGCGCCAGCAGCTTGGTTGGGGGAGGGCCCACAGATACGCAGTATTTT. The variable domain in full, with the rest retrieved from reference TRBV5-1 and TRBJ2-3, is KAGVTQTPRYLIKTRGQQVTLSCSPISGHRSVSWYQQTPGQGLQFLFEYFSETQRNKGNFPGRFSGRQFSNSRSEMNVSTLELGDSALYLCASSLVGGGPTDTQYFGPGTRLTVL.

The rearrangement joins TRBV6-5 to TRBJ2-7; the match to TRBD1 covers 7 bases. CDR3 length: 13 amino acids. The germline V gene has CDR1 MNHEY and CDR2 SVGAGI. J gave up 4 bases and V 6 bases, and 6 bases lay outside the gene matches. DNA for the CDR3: TGTGCCAGCAGCGAGGGACAGCAATACGAGCAGTACTTC. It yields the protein CASSEGQQYEQYF.

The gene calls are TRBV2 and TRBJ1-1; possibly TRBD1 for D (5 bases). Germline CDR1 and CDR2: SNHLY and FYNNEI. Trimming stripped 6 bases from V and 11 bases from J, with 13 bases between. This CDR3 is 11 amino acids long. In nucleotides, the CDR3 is TGTGCCAGCAGCACGGGGGGGTGGGCTTTCTTT. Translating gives CASSTGGWAFF.

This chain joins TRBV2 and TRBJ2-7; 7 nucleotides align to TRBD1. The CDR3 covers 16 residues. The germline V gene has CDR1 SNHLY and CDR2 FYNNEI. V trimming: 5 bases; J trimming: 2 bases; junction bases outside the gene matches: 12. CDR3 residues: CASSQTSGQIAYEQYF. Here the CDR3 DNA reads TGTGCCAGCAGTCAAACCTCGGGACAGATAGCCTACGAGCAGTACTTC.

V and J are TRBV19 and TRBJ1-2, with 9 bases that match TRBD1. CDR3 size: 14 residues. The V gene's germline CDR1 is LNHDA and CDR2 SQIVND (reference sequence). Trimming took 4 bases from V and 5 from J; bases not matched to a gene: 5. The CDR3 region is CASSTIGQGYGYTF. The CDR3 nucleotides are TGTGCCAGTAGTACTATCGGACAGGGGTATGGCTACACCTTC.

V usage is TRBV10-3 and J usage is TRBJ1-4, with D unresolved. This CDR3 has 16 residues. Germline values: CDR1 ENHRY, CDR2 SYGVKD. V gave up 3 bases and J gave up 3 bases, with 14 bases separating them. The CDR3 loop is CAISEVWAGPNEKLFF. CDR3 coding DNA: TGTGCCATCAGTGAAGTTTGGGCGGGTCCTAATGAAAAACTGTTTTTT.

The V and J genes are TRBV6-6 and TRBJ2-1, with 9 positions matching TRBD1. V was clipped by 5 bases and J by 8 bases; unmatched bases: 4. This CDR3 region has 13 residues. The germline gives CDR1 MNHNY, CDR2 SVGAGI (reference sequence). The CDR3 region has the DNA TGTGCCAGCAGTCTACAGGGGGCGGATGAGCAGTTCTTC. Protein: CASSLQGADEQFF.

CDR3 loop: CASSALTGMNTEAFF. The CDR3 DNA is TGTGCCAGCAGCGCCCTGACAGGGATGAACACTGAAGCTTTCTTT. The gene calls are TRBV7-9 and TRBJ1-1; TRBD1 matches at 7 bases. There are 15 residues in the CDR3. The J segment lost 0 bases and the V segment lost 5 bases, leaving 6 bases of the junction unmatched. Germline loops: CDR1 SEHNR, CDR2 FQNEAQ (reference sequence).

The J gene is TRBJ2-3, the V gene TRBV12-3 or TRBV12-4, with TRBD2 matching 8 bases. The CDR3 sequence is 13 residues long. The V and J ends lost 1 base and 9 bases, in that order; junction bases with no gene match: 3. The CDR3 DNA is TGTGCCAGCAGTTTAGGATCGGGGGGGACGCAGTATTTT. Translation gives CASSLGSGGTQYF.

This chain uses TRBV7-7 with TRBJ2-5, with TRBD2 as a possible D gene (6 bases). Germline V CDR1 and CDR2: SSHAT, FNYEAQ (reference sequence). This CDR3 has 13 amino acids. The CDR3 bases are TGTGCTGCGGGACCCAGTCCAGGGGAGACCCAGTACTTC. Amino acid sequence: CAAGPSPGETQYF.

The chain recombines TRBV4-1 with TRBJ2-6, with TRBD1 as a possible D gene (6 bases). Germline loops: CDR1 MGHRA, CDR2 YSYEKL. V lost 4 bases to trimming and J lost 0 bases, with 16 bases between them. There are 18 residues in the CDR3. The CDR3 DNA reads TGCGCCAGCAGCCCCCTGACAGGAACAGGCTCTGGGGCCAACGTCCTGACTTTC. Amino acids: CASSPLTGTGSGANVLTF.

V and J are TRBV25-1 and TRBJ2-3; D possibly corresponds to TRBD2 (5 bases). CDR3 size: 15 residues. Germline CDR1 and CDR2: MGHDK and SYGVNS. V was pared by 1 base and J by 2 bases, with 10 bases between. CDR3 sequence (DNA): TGTGCCAGCAGTGAATTTACCGGGATCACAGATACGCAGTATTTT. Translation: CASSEFTGITDTQYF.

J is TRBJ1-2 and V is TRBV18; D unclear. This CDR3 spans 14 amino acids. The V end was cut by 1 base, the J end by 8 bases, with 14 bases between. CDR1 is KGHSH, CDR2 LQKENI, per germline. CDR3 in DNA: TGTGCCAGCTCACCACTGGCAAGCCAGGCGGGCTACACCTTC. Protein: CASSPLASQAGYTF.

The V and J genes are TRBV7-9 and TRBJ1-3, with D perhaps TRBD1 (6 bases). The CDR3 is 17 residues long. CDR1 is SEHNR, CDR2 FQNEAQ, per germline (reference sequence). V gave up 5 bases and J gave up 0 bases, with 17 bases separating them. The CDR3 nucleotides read TGTGCCAGCAGCCCCGGCTCAGGGGCCCGCTCTGGAAACACCATATATTTT. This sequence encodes CASSPGSGARSGNTIYF.

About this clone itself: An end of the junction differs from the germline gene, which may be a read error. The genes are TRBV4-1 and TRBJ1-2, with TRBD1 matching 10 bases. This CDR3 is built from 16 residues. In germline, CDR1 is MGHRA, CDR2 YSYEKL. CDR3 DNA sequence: TGCGCCAGCAGCAAAGAAGGGACAGGGGTTGGCGATGGCTACACCTTC. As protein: CASSKEGTGVGDGYTF.

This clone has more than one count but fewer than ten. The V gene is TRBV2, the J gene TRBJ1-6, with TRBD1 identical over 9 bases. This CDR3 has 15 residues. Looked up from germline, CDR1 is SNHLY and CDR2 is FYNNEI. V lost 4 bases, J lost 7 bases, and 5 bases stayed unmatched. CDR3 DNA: TGTGCCAGCAGTGGTGGGACAGGGATGAATTCACCCCTCCACTTT. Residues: CASSGGTGMNSPLHF.

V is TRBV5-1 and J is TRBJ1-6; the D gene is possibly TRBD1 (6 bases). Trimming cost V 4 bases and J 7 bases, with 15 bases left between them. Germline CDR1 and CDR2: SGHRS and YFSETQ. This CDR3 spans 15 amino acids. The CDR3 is CASSLGQFANSPLHF. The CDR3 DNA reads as TGCGCCAGCAGCCTCGGACAGTTTGCCAATTCACCCCTCCACTTT.

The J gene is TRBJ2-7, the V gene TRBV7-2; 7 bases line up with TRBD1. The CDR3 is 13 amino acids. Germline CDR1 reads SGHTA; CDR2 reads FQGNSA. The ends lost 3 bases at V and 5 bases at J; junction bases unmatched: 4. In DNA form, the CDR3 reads TGTGCCAGCAGCTTTACAGGGGACCACGAGCAGTACTTC. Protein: CASSFTGDHEQYF.